This TCR beta chain was sequenced for a study of T cell repertoires in cytomegalovirus infection. About the research overall: Researchers turned to recently identified HLA-C-restricted CMV epitopes as well as well-studied HLA-B-restricted ones. Indications came from public TCR beta signatures; they pointed to CMV infection and to a matching HLA type. Study-level findings and limits: The ex vivo response was dominated by HLA-C-restricted CMV-specific TCR beta clonotypes. Carriers of CMV and the relevant HLA type were discriminated by public TCR beta frequency.

TCRdb analysed the reads with MiXCR anew, one entry per CDR3 protein. This table has about 740,000 distinct CDR3 sequences, roughly 36% appearing once. About this clonotype itself: Antigen: not known.

V lost 7 bases, J lost 7 bases, and 14 bases lay in between. This CDR3 is 13 amino acids long. The chain couples TRBV12-3 or TRBV12-4 to TRBJ1-3; D remains ambiguous. Sequenced material: cultured PBMCs, taken from culture after CMV antigen stimulation. This receptor was obtained from a human donor in good health (CMV status not recorded). Some clones in this sample may be carry-over from other donors' samples. The CDR3 bases are TGTGCCAGCATTGTGGCCCTGGGGAACACCATATATTTT. It encodes CASIVALGNTIYF.